The clone carrying this T cell receptor beta chain has more than one count but fewer than ten. Its antigen is as yet unknown. As every portion of the isolated RNA was reverse transcribed, the sequencing read expressed TCRB transcripts. Clones were read by immunoSEQ multiplex PCR, and TCRdb kept only the in-frame ones, dropping some. This table holds 300,000 to 350,000 clones, roughly a tenth found once. This sample stems from a study of beta chain features in type 1 diabetes. Points from the study as a whole: Shortening of TCRB CDR3s, moderate but significant, appeared in all four CD4+ subsets of Type 1 diabetes patients. When VDJ junctions were examined, type 1 diabetes patients showed fewer insertions and more deletions. Within patients, naive, central memory and Treg TCRB repertoires seemed more similar than within healthy donors.

The CDR3 sequence is 14 residues long. With 6 bases removed from V and 10 bases from J, the gap between germline ends came to 20 bases. CDR1 is MDHEN, CDR2 SYDVKM, per germline. A sort by CD45RO/CCR7/CD25/CD127/CD95/CD27 yielded CD4+ naive, central memory, regulatory and stem cell-like memory cells. The chain carries TRBV28 and TRBJ2-3; D is perhaps TRBD2 (6 bases). Sequencing input: central memory CD4+ T cells from blood. The receptor's source is a man aged 25 to 40 with type 1 diabetes. The CDR3 sequence is CASRTGLPTIAQYF. As DNA, the CDR3 is TGTGCCAGCAGAACGGGACTCCCCACCATTGCGCAGTATTTT.